This T cell receptor beta chain was found in a study of OX40 agonist ivuxolimab in advanced cancers. Study overall: Six ivuxolimab dose levels, 0.01 to 10 mg/kg, were given intravenously every 2 weeks. General study findings and limits: Low normalized T-cell clonal expansion also characterized some of the nonresponders.

The method was immunoSEQ multiplex PCR; TCRdb's version includes in-frame clones alone and lacks a portion of them. Of 70,000 to 95,000 clones in the sample, more than 90% were seen once. Per germline, CDR1 SGHNT and CDR2 YENEEA. The length of the CDR3 is 14 residues. Trimming cost V 5 bases and J 6 bases, with 16 bases left between them. About this clone itself: Its antigen is as yet unknown.

The chain is built from TRBV11-3 and TRBJ1-1; the D is unclear. The sequence was collected from an adult with an advanced solid tumor such as melanoma, head and neck, liver or kidney cancer. The sequencing used CD4+ or CD8+ T cells sorted from blood, collected in a trial of the OX40 agonist ivuxolimab. CDR3 amino acids: CASSPSTSGAEAFF. The CDR3, as DNA: TGTGCCAGCAGCCCCTCGACCTCTGGCGCTGAAGCTTTCTTT.